The next 13 T cell receptor beta chains were all read from a single sample in a study of cytomegalovirus exposure and HLA in healthy donors. A multiplex PCR was run with 60 Vbeta primers and 13 Jbeta primers. Produced via immunoSEQ multiplex PCR; TCRdb's table is partial and in-frame only. The sample contains some 120,000 clones, roughly 82% of which appear only once. Sequenced: PBMCs. The receptors here all came from a woman younger than 30 in good health and CMV-seropositive.

The chain employs TRBV5-4 and TRBJ1-2, with 8 bases lining up with TRBD1. CDR1 is SGHNT, CDR2 YYREEE, per germline (reference sequence). The CDR3 is 16 amino acids. V gave up 0 bases and J gave up 3 bases; unmatched junction bases: 7. The CDR3 protein is CASSLAHKTGDYGYTF. As DNA, the CDR3 is TGTGCCAGCAGCTTGGCTCATAAGACAGGGGACTATGGCTACACCTTC.

This chain links TRBV18 with TRBJ1-5; D unresolved. This CDR3 contains 13 residues. The V gene's germline CDR1 is KGHSH and CDR2 LQKENI. Trimming cost V 4 bases and J 5 bases, with 9 bases left between them. The CDR3 sequence: CASSLEEDQPQHF. The CDR3 coding sequence is TGTGCCAGCTCACTTGAGGAGGATCAGCCCCAGCATTTT.

In nucleotides, the CDR3 is TGTGCCAGCAGACCGGACAGGCTTAACTATGGCTACACCTTC. It translates to CASRPDRLNYGYTF. The V call is TRBV2, the J call TRBJ1-2; 7 bases line up with TRBD1. Germline V lookup: CDR1 SNHLY, CDR2 FYNNEI. CDR3 length: 14 amino acids. The V and J ends lost 6 bases and 1 base, in that order; junction bases with no gene match: 5. The full variable domain, with the rest looked up from reference TRBV2 and TRBJ1-2, is EPEVTQTPSHQVTQMGQEVILRCVPISNHLYFYWYRQILGQKVEFLVSFYNNEISEKSEIFDDQFSVERPDGSNFTLKIRSTKLEDSAMYFCASRPDRLNYGYTFGSGTRLTVV.

CDR3 amino acids: CASTEDSDNEQFF. The CDR3 DNA reads as TGCGCCAGCACCGAAGACAGTGACAATGAGCAGTTCTTC. This chain connects TRBV5-1 to TRBJ2-1, with TRBD1 as a possible D gene (5 bases). In germline, CDR1 is SGHRS, CDR2 YFSETQ. The CDR3 spans 13 residues. V lost 6 bases, J lost 5 bases, and 12 bases lay in between.

This clone was picked up one time. The chain employs TRBV4-2 and TRBJ2-5, with a tentative D call TRBD1 (6 bases). V dropped 2 bases and J dropped 5 bases, with 18 bases sitting between them. In germline, CDR1 is LGHNA, CDR2 YNFKEQ. This CDR3 has 16 amino acids. CDR3 sequence (DNA): TGTGCCAGCAGCCAAACAGGGAAGGGGGAAGGGGAGACCCAGTACTTC. Its translation: CASSQTGKGEGETQYF.

The rearrangement joins TRBV4-1 to TRBJ2-7; TRBD1 matches at 11 bases. CDR1 is MGHRA, CDR2 YSYEKL, per germline. This CDR3 has 15 amino acids. V was clipped by 6 bases and J by 6 bases; unmatched bases: 10. CDR3 coding DNA: TGCGCCAGCAGGGCGCCCGGGACAGGGGGATCCGAGCAGTACTTC. Encoded protein: CASRAPGTGGSEQYF.

Written as DNA, the CDR3 is TGTGCCAGCAGCGTAGAAGTCCGGACTGGCGGCACAGATACGCAGTATTTT. Amino acid sequence: CASSVEVRTGGTDTQYF. The chain recombines TRBV9 with TRBJ2-3; D is perhaps TRBD2 (5 bases). The V gene's germline CDR1 is SGDLS and CDR2 YYNGEE. The CDR3 is 17 amino acids. The V and J ends lost 0 bases and 1 base respectively, with 15 bases between them.

The chain is built from TRBV29-1 and TRBJ2-5, with 8 bases lining up with TRBD2. The germline gives CDR1 SQVTM, CDR2 ANQGSEA. V shed 5 bases, J shed 5 bases, and the junction held 7 bases outside the gene matches. The CDR3 length is 13 residues. CDR3 nucleotide sequence: TGCAGCGTTCCCGGGGGGGCCGGGGAGACCCAGTACTTC. This gives the protein CSVPGGAGETQYF.

The chain recombines TRBV6-4 with TRBJ2-1; D is uncertain. Germline V gene sequence: CDR1 MRHNA, CDR2 SNTAGT. The CDR3 extends over 14 amino acids. V dropped 6 bases and J dropped 9 bases, with 18 bases sitting between them. CDR3 amino acids: CASSVTAEQREQFF. The CDR3, as DNA: TGTGCCAGCAGCGTAACAGCCGAACAACGTGAGCAGTTCTTC.

CDR3 DNA sequence: TGTGCCAGCAGCTCAGACCGGGAGACCCAGTACTTC. Its protein is CASSSDRETQYF. The V and J genes are TRBV11-3 and TRBJ2-5; D gene uncertain. CDR1 is SGHNT and CDR2 is YENEEA in the germline V gene. V lost 4 bases, J lost 5 bases, and 8 bases lay in between. The CDR3 has 12 residues.

This chain connects TRBV23-1 to TRBJ2-6, with no clear D. TRBV23-1 is known as an ORF, though its function is uncertain. V gave up 7 bases and J gave up 2 bases, with 9 bases separating them. CDR3 length equals 14 residues. CDR3 sequence: CASTDIAGANVLTF. CDR3 DNA: TGCGCCAGCACCGACATAGCTGGGGCCAACGTCCTGACTTTC.

CDR3 amino acids: CATSRGGELNTEAFF. The DNA of the CDR3 is TGTGCCACCAGCAGAGGGGGGGAACTGAACACTGAAGCTTTCTTT. The chain combines TRBV15 with TRBJ1-1, with D possibly being TRBD1 (5 bases). V was trimmed by 1 base and J by 0 bases, leaving 9 bases between them. CDR1 and CDR2 from the germline V gene are LNHNV and YYDKDF (reference sequence). The CDR3 has 15 residues.

DNA for the CDR3: TGCGCCAGCAGCCAAGCAGACACCATATATTTT. It specifies CASSQADTIYF. The J gene is TRBJ1-3, the V gene TRBV4-1, with no clear D. The CDR3 consists of 11 residues. Germline V gene lookup returns CDR1 MGHRA and CDR2 YSYEKL. The germline V and J ends were trimmed by 1 base and 8 bases, with 3 bases remaining between them.